These 6 T cell receptor beta chains came from one sample sequenced in a study of cytomegalovirus exposure and HLA in healthy donors (dated by TCRdb to about 2017). Libraries were built with the immunoSEQ multiplex PCR assay. Imported from immuneACCESS, the table was reduced by TCRdb to in-frame sequences with V and J called. These copies leave out some clones; in studies compared against another copy, an unresolved V gene accounts for under half, and the cause of the remainder is not known. For this sample the table gives tens of thousands of clones, of which roughly 97% were detected only once. 2% to 2.5% of the sample is held by the ten biggest clonotypes. Sample: PBMCs. These receptors all stem from a man younger than 35 in good health and CMV-seronegative.

The chain employs TRBV11-2 and TRBJ1-3, with TRBD1 identical over 8 bases. Germline CDR1 SGHAT, CDR2 FQNNGV. With 2 bases clipped from V and 4 bases from J, the junction kept 7 bases outside the gene matches. The CDR3 loop spans 16 amino acids. For the CDR3, the DNA is TGTGCCAGCAGCTTACAGGGGGCGTTAGGAGGAAACACCATATATTTT. The encoded protein is CASSLQGALGGNTIYF.

This chain uses TRBV5-1 with TRBJ2-1; D perhaps matches TRBD2 (6 bases). Trimming removed 0 bases from V and 6 bases from J, with 7 bases in between. The CDR3 has 13 residues. The germline CDR1 and CDR2 sequences are SGHRS and YFSETQ. CDR3 protein: CASSLEAGNEQFF. The CDR3 region has the DNA TGCGCCAGCAGCTTGGAAGCGGGCAATGAGCAGTTCTTC.

The chain combines TRBV10-3 with TRBJ1-1, with 8 nucleotides matching TRBD1. The CDR3 is 13 amino acids. From germline, CDR1 is ENHRY and CDR2 SYGVKD. Trimming cost V 6 bases and J 4 bases; bases outside gene matches: 4. The CDR3 protein is CAIRTGEGTEAFF. Here the CDR3 DNA reads TGTGCCATCAGGACAGGGGAGGGCACTGAAGCTTTCTTT.

The V call is TRBV29-1, the J call TRBJ1-3; D gene uncertain. The germline CDR1 and CDR2 sequences are SQVTM and ANQGSEA. Trimming cost V 7 bases and J 2 bases, with 12 bases left between them. The CDR3 consists of 13 residues. This chain's CDR3 is CSARHKAGNTIYF. CDR3 bases: TGCAGCGCCCGACACAAGGCTGGAAACACCATATATTTT.

V gene TRBV6-6 combines with J gene TRBJ2-5; D might be TRBD1 (6 bases). Looked up from germline, CDR1 is MNHNY and CDR2 is SVGAGI (reference sequence). The CDR3 is made up of 12 amino acids. Trimming removed 5 bases at V and 6 bases at J, with 10 bases between. The CDR3, as DNA: TGTGCCAGCAGTACCACAGGGCAGACCCAGTACTTC. Its translation is CASSTTGQTQYF.

This rearrangement joins TRBV27 to TRBJ1-2; D gene ambiguous. Trimming left V 7 bases short and J 1 base short, with 13 bases between. Germline CDR1 MNHEY, CDR2 SMNVEV (reference sequence). The CDR3 covers 14 residues. CDR3 bases: TGTGCCAGCAAACCTCGGACTGATAACTATGGCTACACCTTC. The encoded protein is CASKPRTDNYGYTF.